The rows below give T cell receptor beta chains drawn from one sample of a study of T cell responses to AZD1222 COVID-19 vaccine. TCRdb's table, derived via immunoSEQ multiplex PCR, lists solely in-frame clones and lacks some. The sample yields about 110,000 clones, around 90% seen once. This material consisted of peripheral blood, taken on day 0 of MenACWY control vaccination. The receptor set was obtained from an adult in good health. The CDR3 runs from the conserved cysteine through the conserved F or W. The D gene is left open where the match is weak. Clone size is shown for a subset of rows, as once, few, many or a class of expanded clone.

TRBV20-1	.	TRBJ2-3	.	CSAIATDTQYF	TGCAGTGCTATTGCCACAGATACGCAGTATTTT
TRBV7-9	TRBD1	TRBJ1-1	.	CASSFYIGTGSAEAFF	TGTGCCAGCAGCTTCTATATAGGGACAGGGAGTGCTGAAGCTTTCTTT
TRBV5-1	TRBD2	TRBJ2-1	.	CASSRDLSGPSSYNEQFF	TGCGCCAGCAGCCGCGACCTTAGCGGGCCGAGCTCCTACAATGAGCAGTTCTTC
TRBV20-1	.	TRBJ1-5	.	CSASYQGRRYSNQPQHF	TGCAGTGCTAGTTACCAGGGGCGAAGATATAGCAATCAGCCCCAGCATTTT
TRBV5-6	.	TRBJ1-2	.	CASSFIGGSYGYTF	TGTGCCAGCAGCTTCATCGGCGGGAGCTATGGCTACACCTTC
TRBV30	TRBD1	TRBJ2-5	.	CAWSPGGIGQETQYF	TGTGCCTGGAGTCCAGGGGGAATAGGCCAAGAGACCCAGTACTTC
TRBV12-3/TRBV12-4	.	TRBJ2-2	once	CASSEDTGELFF	TGTGCCAGCAGCGAGGACACCGGGGAGCTGTTTTTT
TRBV6-4	.	TRBJ2-2	.	CASSGQRGTGELFF	TGTGCCAGCAGTGGACAGAGGGGGACCGGGGAGCTGTTTTTT
TRBV5-1	TRBD1	TRBJ1-3	.	CASSPRGQAAGNTIYF	TGCGCCAGCAGCCCGAGGGGGCAGGCAGCTGGAAACACCATATATTTT
TRBV28	.	TRBJ2-1	.	CASSLYRSYNEQFF	TGTGCCAGCAGTTTATACAGGTCCTACAATGAGCAGTTCTTC
TRBV27	.	TRBJ2-3	.	CASSLSVNTDTQYF	TGTGCCAGCAGTTTATCGGTGAACACAGATACGCAGTATTTT
TRBV19	.	TRBJ1-5	.	CASSIEDTNQPQHF	TGTGCCAGTAGTATTGAGGACACCAATCAGCCCCAGCATTTT
TRBV6-5	.	TRBJ1-4	.	CASSYRRGYGEKLFF	TGTGCCAGCAGTTACAGGAGGGGGTACGGCGAAAAACTGTTTTTT
TRBV7-2	.	TRBJ2-2	.	CASSLGHTGELFF	TGTGCCAGCAGCTTGGGACACACCGGGGAGCTGTTTTTT
TRBV5-1	.	TRBJ1-3	.	CASSSEVVYSGNTIYF	TGCGCCAGCAGCTCTGAGGTGGTTTACTCTGGAAACACCATATATTTT
TRBV2	TRBD1	TRBJ1-1	.	CASQLGQGARTEAFF	TGTGCCAGCCAGTTGGGACAGGGGGCACGAACTGAAGCTTTCTTT
TRBV15	.	TRBJ2-7	.	CATSGGSTGNEQYF	TGTGCCACCAGCGGGGGTTCGACGGGAAACGAGCAGTACTTC
TRBV24-1	TRBD2	TRBJ2-1	.	CANEYRLAQNEQFF	TGTGCCAACGAATATAGACTAGCCCAGAATGAGCAGTTCTTC
TRBV5-6	.	TRBJ1-6	.	CASSLVGAGEDSPLHF	TGTGCCAGCAGCTTGGTGGGGGCAGGGGAAGATTCACCCCTCCACTTT
TRBV28	.	TRBJ1-1	.	CASTKFRVPWNTEAFF	TGTGCCAGCACCAAATTTCGGGTTCCTTGGAACACTGAAGCTTTCTTT
TRBV2	.	TRBJ2-3	.	CASSSPTRLSTDTQYF	TGTGCCAGCAGTTCCCCCACTAGACTTAGCACAGATACGCAGTATTTT
TRBV15	.	TRBJ2-3	.	CATSRGGRNTDTQYF	TGTGCCACCAGCAGAGGTGGCAGAAACACAGATACGCAGTATTTT
TRBV7-9	.	TRBJ1-2	.	CASSLGWGYTF	TGTGCCAGCAGCTTAGGGTGGGGCTACACCTTC
TRBV7-2	TRBD2	TRBJ2-3	.	CASSSGLAGGADTQYF	TGTGCCAGCAGCTCGGGACTAGCGGGAGGGGCGGATACGCAGTATTTT
TRBV7-2	.	TRBJ1-2	.	CASSLDPGAGYTF	TGTGCCAGCAGCTTAGACCCAGGTGCGGGCTACACCTTC
TRBV18	.	TRBJ1-1	.	CASSSTGFSGPNTEAFF	TGTGCCAGCTCATCTACCGGATTTTCAGGACCGAACACTGAAGCTTTCTTT
TRBV7-2	.	TRBJ1-1	.	CASSLEVRGITEAFF	TGTGCCAGCAGCTTAGAGGTCAGGGGTATCACTGAAGCTTTCTTT
TRBV27	TRBD1	TRBJ2-7	.	CASSLTGGSYEQYF	TGTGCCAGCAGTTTGACAGGGGGCTCCTACGAGCAGTACTTC
TRBV5-4	.	TRBJ1-3	.	CASSTGQPGNTIYF	TGTGCCAGCAGCACTGGACAGCCAGGAAACACCATATATTTT
TRBV5-1	TRBD2	TRBJ2-7	.	CASSLVAGYEQYF	TGCGCCAGCAGCTTGGTAGCGGGGTACGAGCAGTACTTC
TRBV28	.	TRBJ1-2	.	CASSFSNYGYTF	TGTGCCAGCAGTTTTTCAAACTATGGCTACACCTTC
TRBV30	.	TRBJ2-3	.	CAWSVLSTLAAYF	TGTGCCTGGAGTGTCCTCTCGACTCTCGCAGCGTATTTT
TRBV19	.	TRBJ2-3	.	CASSIRFPADTQYF	TGTGCCAGTAGTATAAGGTTCCCCGCAGATACGCAGTATTTT
TRBV7-8	.	TRBJ2-7	.	CASSLAKGGSSSYEQYF	TGTGCCAGCAGCTTAGCGAAGGGGGGCAGTAGCTCCTACGAGCAGTACTTC
TRBV2	TRBD1	TRBJ1-2	.	CASTGQGYYGYTF	TGTGCCAGCACTGGACAGGGTTACTATGGCTACACCTTC
TRBV11-2	TRBD1	TRBJ1-2	few	CASSSSRTGRYGYTF	TGTGCCAGCAGCTCCTCCCGGACAGGGAGGTATGGCTACACCTTC
TRBV12-3/TRBV12-4	.	TRBJ1-1	.	CASSLGSTEAFF	TGTGCCAGCAGTTTAGGCAGCACTGAAGCTTTCTTT
TRBV28	TRBD2	TRBJ2-3	.	CASSFAGAGTDTQYF	TGTGCCAGCAGTTTTGCGGGAGCGGGCACAGATACGCAGTATTTT
TRBV29-1	.	TRBJ1-2	.	CSVEVPPGGLNYGYTF	TGCAGCGTTGAAGTACCGCCCGGGGGGCTTAACTATGGCTACACCTTC
TRBV28	.	TRBJ1-4	few	CASSSHGATNEKLFF	TGTGCCAGCAGTTCTCACGGGGCAACTAATGAAAAACTGTTTTTT
TRBV27	.	TRBJ1-6	.	CASSSRFSYNSPLHF	TGTGCCAGCAGTTCCAGGTTTTCCTATAATTCACCCCTCCACTTT
TRBV2	TRBD2	TRBJ2-1	.	CASSPRTSGSAPNEQFF	TGTGCCAGCAGCCCACGGACTAGCGGGAGTGCGCCGAATGAGCAGTTCTTC
TRBV7-2	TRBD1	TRBJ1-2	.	CASSEHSGTGGYGYTF	TGTGCCAGCAGCGAACATTCCGGGACAGGGGGCTATGGCTACACCTTC
TRBV18	TRBD1	TRBJ1-5	.	CASSPRGPGESNQPQHF	TGTGCCAGCTCACCAAGGGGGCCCGGGGAAAGCAATCAGCCCCAGCATTTT
TRBV7-2	.	TRBJ2-2	.	CASSLGFVLFF	TGTGCCAGCAGCTTAGGTTTTGTGCTGTTTTTT
TRBV4-1	.	TRBJ1-1	.	CASSQGVDRYTEAFF	TGCGCCAGCAGCCAAGGGGTCGACAGATACACTGAAGCTTTCTTT
TRBV5-1	.	TRBJ2-2	.	CASSLRQGHVGELFF	TGCGCCAGCAGCCTAAGGCAGGGTCATGTCGGGGAGCTGTTTTTT
TRBV6-2/TRBV6-3	TRBD1	TRBJ1-2	few	CASSYDHGTAYGYTF	TGTGCCAGCAGTTACGATCATGGGACAGCTTATGGCTACACCTTC
TRBV21-1	.	TRBJ1-6	few	CASSKAGGSPSSYNSPLHF	TGTGCCAGCAGCAAAGCGGGAGGGAGCCCGAGCTCCTATAATTCACCCCTCCACTTT
TRBV5-1	TRBD2	TRBJ2-7	.	CASSPSIRGGYEQYF	TGCGCCAGCAGCCCCTCCATACGGGGGGGGTACGAGCAGTACTTC
TRBV28	.	TRBJ1-5	.	CASSTTGYRERGYSNQPQHF	TGTGCCAGCAGCACTACCGGTTACAGGGAAAGGGGATATAGCAATCAGCCCCAGCATTTT
TRBV6-5	.	TRBJ1-1	.	CASSYSGFTEAFF	TGTGCCAGCAGTTACTCCGGGTTCACTGAAGCTTTCTTT
TRBV7-9	.	TRBJ2-2	.	CASSLTQADTGELFF	TGTGCCAGCAGCTTAACGCAGGCGGACACCGGGGAGCTGTTTTTT
TRBV7-2	TRBD1	TRBJ2-7	once	CASSLKGQGYEQYF	TGTGCCAGCAGCTTAAAGGGACAGGGATACGAGCAGTACTTC
TRBV19	TRBD1	TRBJ1-2	.	CASSTQGQGYGYTF	TGTGCCAGTAGTACCCAAGGACAGGGCTATGGCTACACCTTC
TRBV4-1	TRBD2	TRBJ2-2	.	CASSQESGRQAGELFF	TGCGCCAGCAGCCAAGAAAGCGGGAGGCAGGCCGGGGAGCTGTTTTTT
TRBV7-2	TRBD1	TRBJ2-6	.	CASSGRTGQTGANVLTF	TGTGCCAGCAGCGGACGGACAGGCCAGACTGGGGCCAACGTCCTGACTTTC